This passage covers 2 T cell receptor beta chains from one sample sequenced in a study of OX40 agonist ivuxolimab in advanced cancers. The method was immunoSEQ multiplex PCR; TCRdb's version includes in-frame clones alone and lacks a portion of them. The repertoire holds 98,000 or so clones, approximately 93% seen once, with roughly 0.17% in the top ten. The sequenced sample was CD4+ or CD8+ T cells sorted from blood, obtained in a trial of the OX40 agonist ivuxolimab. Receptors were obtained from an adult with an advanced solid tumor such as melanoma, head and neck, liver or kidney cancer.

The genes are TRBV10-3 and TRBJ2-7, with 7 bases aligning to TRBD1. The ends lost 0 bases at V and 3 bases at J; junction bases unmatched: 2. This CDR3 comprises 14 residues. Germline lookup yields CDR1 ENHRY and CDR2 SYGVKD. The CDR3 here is CAISESGQIYEQYF. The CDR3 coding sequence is TGTGCCATCAGTGAGTCGGGACAGATCTACGAGCAGTACTTC.

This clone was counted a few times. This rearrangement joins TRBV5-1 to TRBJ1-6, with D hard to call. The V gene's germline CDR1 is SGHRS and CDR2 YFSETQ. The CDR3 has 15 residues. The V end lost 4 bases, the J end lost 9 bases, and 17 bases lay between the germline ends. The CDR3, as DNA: TGCGCCAGCAGCCCGGGGTCTACTATCAGTTCACCCCTCCACTTT. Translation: CASSPGSTISSPLHF. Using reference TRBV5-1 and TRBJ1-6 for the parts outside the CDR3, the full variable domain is KAGVTQTPRYLIKTRGQQVTLSCSPISGHRSVSWYQQTPGQGLQFLFEYFSETQRNKGNFPGRFSGRQFSNSRSEMNVSTLELGDSALYLCASSPGSTISSPLHFGNGTRLTVT.